These 27 T cell receptor beta chains were all obtained from the same sample, sequenced in a study of blood T cell repertoires in COVID-19. Here immunoSEQ multiplex PCR was the method, and the copy in TCRdb shows in-frame clones only, minus some. The sample consists of about 39,000 clones, roughly 90% of them appearing once. The sequenced material came from peripheral blood. Every receptor here comes from a man aged 45-65 years with active COVID-19.

The chain couples TRBV30 to TRBJ2-7; D might be TRBD1 (5 bases). Deletions cut 2 bases from V and 1 base from J, with 15 bases between. Germline CDR1 is GTSNPN and CDR2 is SVGIG (reference sequence). The CDR3 consists of 15 residues. This chain's CDR3 is CAWSPEQARSYEQYF. CDR3 DNA: TGTGCCTGGAGTCCAGAACAGGCTAGATCCTACGAGCAGTACTTC.

The chain links TRBV6-6 to TRBJ1-4; D gene ambiguous. Germline V gene lookup returns CDR1 MNHNY and CDR2 SVGAGI (reference sequence). Between the trimmed V and J ends, which lost 9 bases and 8 bases, there was a span of 16 bases. This CDR3 spans 13 amino acids. The CDR3: CASSWAGGEKLFF. CDR3 DNA: TGTGCCAGTTCGTGGGCGGGCGGAGAAAAACTGTTTTTT.

V gene TRBV5-6 combines with J gene TRBJ2-5; D remains unclear. Germline V CDR1 and CDR2: SGHDT, YYEEEE. The V gene lost 0 bases and the J gene lost 0 bases, with 6 bases spanning the gap. This CDR3 region has 14 residues. CDR3 DNA: TGTGCCAGCAGCTTGGTTTACAACCAAGAGACCCAGTACTTC. This translates into CASSLVYNQETQYF.

This clone has a single count. The CDR3: CASSTPNTEAFF. CDR3 sequence (DNA): TGTGCCAGCAGTACACCGAACACTGAAGCTTTCTTT. This chain links TRBV7-9 with TRBJ1-1; unclear D gene. V gave up 6 bases and J gave up 1 base, with 6 bases separating them. The length of the CDR3 is 12 residues. Germline V gene sequence: CDR1 SEHNR, CDR2 FQNEAQ (reference sequence).

This clone has a single count. V usage is TRBV7-8 and J usage is TRBJ1-1; 7 nucleotides agree with TRBD1. There are 14 residues in the CDR3. With V trimmed by 5 bases and J by 3 bases, 6 bases remained unmatched. Per germline, CDR1 SGHVS and CDR2 FQNEAQ. Here the CDR3 DNA reads TGTGCCAGCAGCCCAAAGGGACAGCACACTGAAGCTTTCTTT. This translates into CASSPKGQHTEAFF.

V gene TRBV30 combines with J gene TRBJ1-3, with D possibly TRBD1 on 6 matching bases. Trimming cost V 8 bases and J 3 bases, with 17 bases left between them. The CDR3 is 14 amino acids. From germline, CDR1 is GTSNPN and CDR2 SVGIG (reference sequence). CDR3 nucleotide sequence: TGTGCCCGTGGGTCAGGGGTGGTTGGAAACACCATATATTTT. It translates to CARGSGVVGNTIYF.

The chain combines TRBV6-5 with TRBJ1-2; unclear D gene. The germline gives CDR1 MNHEY, CDR2 SVGAGI. There are 13 residues in the CDR3. The ends were cut back, 0 bases at V and 4 bases at J, with 6 bases in the middle. Written as DNA, the CDR3 is TGTGCCAGCAGTTACTCTGGCAGCTATGGCTACACCTTC. Translation gives CASSYSGSYGYTF.

This chain links TRBV29-1 with TRBJ2-5; 9 bases match TRBD1. V was clipped by 6 bases and J by 4 bases; unmatched bases: 12. Germline V gene lookup returns CDR1 SQVTM and CDR2 ANQGSEA. There are 15 residues in the CDR3. The CDR3: CSVDTGTGLGETQYF. The DNA of the CDR3 is TGCAGCGTGGATACCGGGACAGGGCTGGGAGAGACCCAGTACTTC.

The CDR3 reads CASSLAQGTYEQYF. The CDR3 DNA is TGTGCCAGCAGTTTGGCACAGGGAACCTACGAGCAGTACTTC. This chain joins TRBV27 and TRBJ2-7; a weak D match, TRBD1 (6 bases). The CDR3 runs 14 residues. With 3 bases removed from V and 2 bases from J, the gap between germline ends came to 11 bases. The germline gives CDR1 MNHEY, CDR2 SMNVEV (reference sequence).

The V and J genes are TRBV3-1 (or the pseudogene TRBV3-2) and TRBJ2-7; 8 nucleotides agree with TRBD2. The CDR3 extends over 14 amino acids. From germline, CDR1 is LGHDT and CDR2 YNNKEL (reference sequence). V was pared by 0 bases and J by 13 bases, with 11 bases of the junction left unmatched. CDR3 region: CASSQEPLTGGAYF. For the CDR3, the DNA is TGTGCCAGCAGCCAAGAACCCCTAACGGGGGGGGCCTACTTC.

The chain uses TRBV19 and TRBJ2-7; D is perhaps TRBD1 (6 bases). The V and J ends lost 4 bases and 6 bases respectively, with 19 bases between them. The CDR3 runs 15 residues. In germline, CDR1 is LNHDA, CDR2 SQIVND (reference sequence). The CDR3 nucleotides read TGTGCCAGTAGTAAGCCAGGGGAAAGTGTCGGCGAGCAGTACTTC. Translation gives CASSKPGESVGEQYF.

J is TRBJ1-3 and V is TRBV11-2; D gene uncertain. The CDR3 totals 13 residues. CDR1 is SGHAT, CDR2 FQNNGV, per germline. Trimming left V 6 bases short and J 0 bases short, with 6 bases between. CDR3 residues: CASRMSSGNTIYF. Here the CDR3 DNA reads TGTGCCAGCAGAATGAGCTCTGGAAACACCATATATTTT. Using reference TRBV11-2 and TRBJ1-3 for the parts outside the CDR3, the full variable domain is EAGVAQSPRYKIIEKRQSVAFWCNPISGHATLYWYQQILGQGPKLLIQFQNNGVVDDSQLPKDRFSAERLKGVDSTLKIQPAKLEDSAVYLCASRMSSGNTIYFGEGSWLTVV.

The chain couples TRBV27 to TRBJ1-5; a weak D match, TRBD1 (6 bases). V was pared by 5 bases and J by 3 bases, with 17 bases between. The germline CDR1 and CDR2 sequences are MNHEY and SMNVEV (reference sequence). This CDR3 contains 16 residues. The CDR3 region is CASSPLTRGYNQPQHF. The CDR3 bases are TGTGCCAGCAGTCCTCTAACGAGGGGGTACAATCAGCCCCAGCATTTT.

In DNA form, the CDR3 reads TGTGCCAGCAGCTTAACAGGGGAGGCCGGGGAGCTGTTTTTT. Protein product: CASSLTGEAGELFF. The chain recombines TRBV7-3 with TRBJ2-2; tentatively, D is TRBD2 (6 bases). The V and J ends lost 0 bases and 6 bases respectively, with 8 bases between them. This CDR3 spans 14 amino acids. The germline gives CDR1 SGHTA, CDR2 FQGTGA. Supplemented by reference TRBV7-3 and TRBJ2-2, the full variable domain reads GAGVSQTPSNKVTEKGKYVELRCDPISGHTALYWYRQSLGQGPEFLIYFQGTGAADDSGLPNDRFFAVRPEGSVSTLKIQRTERGDSAVYLCASSLTGEAGELFFGEGSRLTVL.

CDR3 loop: CAWKVRDRSLNTEAFF. Here the CDR3 DNA reads TGTGCCTGGAAAGTTAGAGACAGAAGTTTGAACACTGAAGCTTTCTTT. The chain combines TRBV30 with TRBJ1-1; possibly TRBD1 for D (5 bases). Between the trimmed V and J ends, which lost 4 bases and 0 bases, there was a span of 18 bases. This CDR3 is built from 16 residues. Germline V gene lookup returns CDR1 GTSNPN and CDR2 SVGIG (reference sequence).

The V and J genes are TRBV7-3 and TRBJ2-1, with 10 bases aligning to TRBD2. Germline-derived CDR1 and CDR2 are SGHTA and FQGTGA. J gave up 10 bases and V 4 bases, and 10 bases lay outside the gene matches. This CDR3 is 15 amino acids long. The CDR3 bases are TGTGCCAGCAGCTATAGCGGGGGGCCTGGTGGAGAGCAGTTCTTC. It yields the protein CASSYSGGPGGEQFF.

The V gene is TRBV18, the J gene TRBJ1-3; 7 bases agree with TRBD1. CDR3 length: 15 amino acids. Trimming removed 2 bases from V and 3 bases from J; junction bases left unmatched: 4. CDR1 and CDR2 (germline): KGHSH, LQKENI. In DNA form, the CDR3 reads TGTGCCAGCTCACCAGCAGGGGGAGATGGAAACACCATATATTTT. Its protein is CASSPAGGDGNTIYF.

This clone appeared once. The chain combines TRBV7-3 with TRBJ1-1, with unresolved D. Germline V gene sequence: CDR1 SGHTA, CDR2 FQGTGA. The CDR3 runs to 14 residues. V shed 3 bases and J shed 1 base, with 9 bases lying between them. The CDR3: CASSFSGTNTEAFF. The CDR3 nucleotides are TGTGCCAGCAGCTTTAGCGGCACGAACACTGAAGCTTTCTTT. The full variable domain, completed using reference TRBV7-3 and TRBJ1-1, is GAGVSQTPSNKVTEKGKYVELRCDPISGHTALYWYRQSLGQGPEFLIYFQGTGAADDSGLPNDRFFAVRPEGSVSTLKIQRTERGDSAVYLCASSFSGTNTEAFFGQGTRLTVV.

The rearrangement links TRBV2 to TRBJ2-3; TRBD2 matches at 9 bases. The V gene end was trimmed by 2 bases and the J gene end by 4 bases; junction bases not matched to a gene: 10. The germline V gene has CDR1 SNHLY and CDR2 FYNNEI. This CDR3 spans 17 amino acids. The CDR3, as DNA: TGTGCCAGCAGTGAAATGTCGGCGGGGGGGCCGGCAGATACGCAGTATTTT. Translated: CASSEMSAGGPADTQYF.

The chain recombines TRBV10-3 with TRBJ2-2, with D unresolved. V was cut by 4 bases and J by 1 base, with 7 bases left in between. Germline V gives CDR1 ENHRY, CDR2 SYGVKD. The CDR3 is 14 amino acids. The CDR3 reads CAISALGNTGELFF. In DNA form, the CDR3 reads TGTGCCATCAGTGCCCTCGGGAACACCGGGGAGCTGTTTTTT.

This clone was observed a single time. The J gene is TRBJ2-1, the V gene TRBV6-5; 7 bases map to TRBD1. This CDR3 region has 15 residues. Germline CDR1 and CDR2: MNHEY and SVGAGI. The J segment lost 8 bases and the V segment lost 7 bases, leaving 14 bases of the junction unmatched. The CDR3 bases are TGTGCCAGCATGGGACAGCTCCCCTCAAGCCATGAGCAGTTCTTC. It is translated as CASMGQLPSSHEQFF.

The J gene is TRBJ2-7, the V gene TRBV19; 11 bases line up with TRBD2. There are 20 residues in the CDR3. Trimming removed 1 base from V and 3 bases from J; junction bases left unmatched: 17. Germline lookup yields CDR1 LNHDA and CDR2 SQIVND (reference sequence). The CDR3 is CASSIAPGTSGRNNYYEQYF. Here the CDR3 DNA reads TGTGCCAGTAGTATAGCCCCCGGGACTAGCGGACGCAACAACTACTACGAGCAGTACTTC.

This chain links TRBV6-5 with TRBJ2-2, with 9 positions matching TRBD2. This CDR3 spans 14 amino acids. Germline lookup yields CDR1 MNHEY and CDR2 SVGAGI. The V gene end was trimmed by 2 bases and the J gene end by 6 bases; junction bases not matched to a gene: 1. Written as DNA, the CDR3 is TGTGCCAGCAGTTACGCGGGAGGGCCCGGGGAGCTGTTTTTT. It encodes CASSYAGGPGELFF.

The V and J genes are TRBV9 and TRBJ2-1; 8 nucleotides agree with TRBD1. In germline, CDR1 is SGDLS, CDR2 YYNGEE. V shed 3 bases, J shed 4 bases, and the junction held 3 bases outside the gene matches. The CDR3 consists of 14 residues. CDR3 in amino acids: CASSATGGYNEQFF. In DNA, the CDR3 is TGTGCCAGCAGCGCTACAGGGGGATACAATGAGCAGTTCTTC.

This chain joins TRBV7-9 and TRBJ1-4; the match to TRBD1 covers 9 bases. Losses at the gene ends were 4 bases for V and 6 bases for J; bases not matched to a gene: 6. From germline, CDR1 is SEHNR and CDR2 FQNEAQ (reference sequence). The CDR3 contains 15 residues. The chain's CDR3 is CASSWGQGQDEKLFF. The CDR3, as DNA: TGTGCCAGCAGCTGGGGACAGGGCCAAGATGAAAAACTGTTTTTT.

The table lists this clone with a few counts. The chain employs TRBV7-9 and TRBJ2-7, with 7 bases that match TRBD1. This CDR3 has 15 residues. Trimming removed 5 bases from V and 3 bases from J; junction bases left unmatched: 10. Germline V gives CDR1 SEHNR, CDR2 FQNEAQ (reference sequence). CDR3 DNA sequence: TGTGCCAGCAGCCAAGGAGGTCCAGGGGGCTACGAGCAGTACTTC. This codes for CASSQGGPGGYEQYF. Supplemented by reference TRBV7-9 and TRBJ2-7, the full variable domain reads DTGVSQNPRHKITKRGQNVTFRCDPISEHNRLYWYRQTLGQGPEFLTYFQNEAQLEKSRLLSDRFSAERPKGSFSTLEIQRTEQGDSAMYLCASSQGGPGGYEQYFGPGTRLTVT.

V is TRBV2 and J is TRBJ1-2, with D perhaps TRBD1 (5 bases). V was pared by 4 bases and J by 7 bases, with 10 bases between. This CDR3 comprises 12 residues. Germline lookup yields CDR1 SNHLY and CDR2 FYNNEI. The CDR3 protein is CASSAGYGGYTF. DNA for the CDR3: TGTGCCAGCAGTGCAGGGTACGGTGGCTACACCTTC.